This T cell receptor (beta chain) originates from a study of vaccination effects on CD4 cells after COVID-19 (dated by TCRdb to 2021 to 2024). About the full investigation: Two doses of either the BNT162b2 or the mRNA-1273 mRNA SARS-CoV-2 vaccine were administered to participants. In a couple of convalescent patients, pre-vaccine samples were collected 16 days and one week ahead of the first dose, 142 and 148 days after COVID-19 diagnosis. SARS-CoV-2 spike-specific CD4+ TCR repertoires were compared before and after mRNA vaccination in COVID-19 convalescent patients and in infection-naive vaccine recipients. A total of nine to ten COVID-19 convalescent patients and several SARS-CoV-2-naive healthy vaccine recipients were included in the full study. Cultures from other donors in the study were sequenced with the Oncomine TCR Beta short-read assay on an Illumina iSeq 100.

Library preparation was by the immunoSEQ multiplex PCR assay. DNA from the cultured and isolated CD4+ T cells underwent TCR beta CDR3 sequencing. In the source study's methods: Non-productive TCR sequences were discarded, and reads were trimmed to the CDR3 region, with only CDR3s of 7 or more amino acids retained. The MANAFEST web app was used to pick out antigen-specific clonotypes by comparing their expansion in peptide wells with that in reference cultures. Positive clones required FDR<0.05 expansion versus reference and all other wells, odds ratio above 5, and frequency above 0.1% in two replicate wells. Clonotypes significantly expanded in SARS-CoV-2 spike wells and in at least one common cold coronavirus spike condition were defined as cross-reactive. CDR3 similarity was assessed by Levenshtein distance with the stringdist R package, and unrooted trees were built with ape in R 3.6.1. Sourced from immuneACCESS, this table was stored by TCRdb with only in-frame sequences that have V and J called. A share of the clones is absent; for the studies checked, an unresolved V gene accounts for under half, and the remainder has no known explanation. V and J calls and clone size are given by that table; D and trimming were obtained from the DNA. The table for this sample lists around 30,000 clones; approximately 70% of them were counted only once. The top ten clonotypes cover less than 20% of the sample.

From the germline V gene (reference sequence), CDR1 is SGHNT and CDR2 is YYREEE. V loses 5 bases, J loses 4 bases, and the germline ends lie 9 bases apart. The CDR3 runs 12 residues from the cysteine to the phenylalanine. CDR3 DNA only is kept here, 36 bases in frame from base 1. In the ViraFEST assay, PBMC were stimulated with viral peptide pools, and antigen-specific CD4+ T cell clonotypes were then identified by expansion using TCR sequencing. After approximately eleven days of culture, CD4+ T cells were isolated with the EasySep CD4+ T cell isolation kit. PCR-confirmed SARS-CoV-2 infection had occurred in convalescent patients between March and December 2020, before the Alpha, Beta and Delta variants emerged in the United States. A few million PBMC per well were cultured with about 10 ug/ml peptides in IMDM containing around 5% human AB serum, around 10 IU/ml IL-2 and gentamicin. Half of the culture medium was replaced with fresh IL-2-containing medium on days 3 and 7. Unless noted otherwise, every peptide stimulation condition was grown in triplicate wells. PBMC were separated from whole blood using Ficoll-Paque Plus gradient centrifugation and were then either cryopreserved at -140C or used fresh. The overlapping peptide pools covered the spike proteins of SARS-CoV-2 and of the common cold coronaviruses HCoV-NL63, HCoV-OC43 and HCoV-229E. The QIAamp micro DNA kit was used to extract genomic DNA from the cultured CD4+ T cells.

The investigation overall reported the following: In convalescent patients, the post-vaccine spike-reactive repertoire consisted mainly of new vaccine-induced clones, largely distinct from infection-induced clones. Limitations of the study were the small number of convalescent patients and the absence of early post-infection timepoints. Clones induced by infection and clones induced by vaccination both contracted markedly at late timepoints after vaccination, which fits with T cell responses waning over time.

To note about this clone: This clone's antigen is unknown. No quality values exist for individual bases; no much larger clone is one base distant.

The sequence joins TRBV5-4 to TRBJ1-1; perhaps TRBD1 is the D gene, with 5 bases matching. The sequencing here drew on CD4+ T cells from PBMCs cultured with SARS-CoV-2 spike peptides, taken before COVID-19 vaccination. The sample's cell subset or site label is to be understood as: SARS-CoV-2 spike overlapping peptide pool stimulation. This TCR was recovered from a human donor who had a prior SARS-CoV-2 infection. The CDR3 region has the sequence CASRTGGTEAFF. The DNA sequence is given as TGTGCCAGCAGAACGGGGGGCACTGAAGCTTTCTTT.